Shown below are 21 T cell receptor beta chains from a single sample sequenced in a study of T cell changes during pregnancy in multiple sclerosis. Sequenced by immunoSEQ multiplex PCR; TCRdb stores in-frame clones only, minus some. The repertoire consists of about 39,000 clones, with around 93% occurring once and the leading ten covering under 0.4%. This specimen was CD4+ T cells from peripheral blood mononuclear cells, taken after pregnancy. These receptors were taken from a female donor with multiple sclerosis, enrolled in a pregnancy study.

The rearrangement links TRBV5-5 to TRBJ2-7; 8 bases are a match to TRBD1. Trimming cost V 7 bases and J 1 base; bases outside gene matches: 7. The CDR3 is made up of 14 amino acids. CDR1 is SGHKS, CDR2 YYEKEE, per germline (reference sequence). The CDR3 spells CASVGQGVSYEQYF. The CDR3 region has the DNA TGTGCCAGCGTAGGACAGGGCGTGTCCTACGAGCAGTACTTC.

The V and J genes are TRBV13 and TRBJ2-7; the match to TRBD1 covers 9 bases. Germline CDR1 is PRHDT and CDR2 is FYEKMQ (reference sequence). The CDR3 extends over 15 amino acids. With 5 bases clipped from V and 5 bases from J, the junction kept 10 bases outside the gene matches. CDR3 amino acids: CASSPLRGQGHEQYF. For the CDR3, the DNA is TGTGCCAGCAGCCCGCTTCGGGGACAGGGTCACGAGCAGTACTTC.

V usage is TRBV7-2 and J usage is TRBJ1-2; TRBD1 might be the D (5 bases). V was pared by 5 bases and J by 7 bases, with 14 bases between. Germline V gene sequence: CDR1 SGHTA, CDR2 FQGNSA. This CDR3 is built from 13 residues. This CDR3 reads CASSIKGLSGYTF. The CDR3 DNA reads TGTGCCAGCAGCATAAAGGGGTTAAGTGGCTACACCTTC.

The V and J genes are TRBV5-1 and TRBJ2-5; 8 nucleotides line up with TRBD1. CDR3 length: 15 residues. After removal of 3 bases from V and 5 bases from J, the junction contained 9 bases not matched to a gene. Germline lookup yields CDR1 SGHRS and CDR2 YFSETQ. CDR3 in DNA: TGCGCCAGCAGCTCCGGGACAGGCTACGGTGAGACCCAGTACTTC. As protein: CASSSGTGYGETQYF.

The chain joins TRBV7-9 to TRBJ1-5; TRBD1 agrees at 7 bases. V lost 10 bases and J lost 7; bases outside the gene matches: 7. This CDR3 has 12 amino acids. The germline gives CDR1 SEHNR, CDR2 FQNEAQ (reference sequence). CDR3 residues: CAIDRVGQPQHF. The CDR3 DNA reads as TGTGCCATAGACAGGGTTGGGCAGCCCCAGCATTTT.

The chain couples TRBV21-1 to TRBJ1-1. TRBV21-1 is annotated as a pseudogene. This CDR3 is built from 14 residues. The CDR3 DNA follows: TGTGCCAGCAGCAAATGTCGTTTTGACACTGAAGCTTTCTTT. Amino acid sequence: CASSKCRFDTEAFF.

The chain employs TRBV9 and TRBJ2-5; TRBD2 is a possible D gene (7 bases). Germline V gene lookup returns CDR1 SGDLS and CDR2 YYNGEE. The CDR3 is 16 amino acids. V lost 0 bases and J lost 3, with 15 bases in between. The CDR3 loop reads CASSVGAGATEETQYF. In DNA form, the CDR3 reads TGTGCCAGCAGCGTAGGGGCGGGGGCGACGGAAGAGACCCAGTACTTC.

The chain joins TRBV7-8 to TRBJ2-5, with 9 bases aligning to TRBD1. The CDR3 contains 14 residues. Per germline, CDR1 SGHVS and CDR2 FQNEAQ. J lost 2 bases, V lost 5 bases, and 3 bases had no gene match. DNA of the CDR3: TGTGCCAGCAGCCCCGGACAGGGGCAAGAGACCCAGTACTTC. It specifies CASSPGQGQETQYF.

The V and J genes are TRBV5-1 and TRBJ2-5, with D possibly being TRBD2 (6 bases). Germline V gives CDR1 SGHRS, CDR2 YFSETQ. CDR3 size: 15 residues. Trimming stripped 1 base from V and 2 bases from J, with 12 bases between. CDR3 bases: TGCGCCAGCAGCTTGAAGGGCGGGGTACAAGAGACCCAGTACTTC. Its protein is CASSLKGGVQETQYF.

The V call is TRBV13, the J call TRBJ1-2; D gene ambiguous. Trimming left V 5 bases short and J 0 bases short, with 13 bases between. Germline assignment: CDR1 PRHDT and CDR2 FYEKMQ (reference sequence). The CDR3 loop spans 15 amino acids. The CDR3 nucleotides are TGTGCCAGCAGCCCGGGTCCCCGCACTAACTATGGCTACACCTTC. Its protein is CASSPGPRTNYGYTF.

The chain combines TRBV10-3 with TRBJ2-1; TRBD2 aligns across 15 bases. Germline trimming cut 4 bases from V and 9 bases from J; bases unmatched to any gene: 4. CDR3 size: 15 residues. CDR1 and CDR2 from the germline V gene are ENHRY and SYGVKD. CDR3 loop: CAISGTSGGASEQFF. For the CDR3, the DNA is TGTGCCATCAGTGGGACTAGCGGGGGGGCCAGTGAGCAGTTCTTC.

This clone came up once. The chain has TRBV5-8 and TRBJ2-2; 12 bases align to TRBD2. The CDR3 totals 15 residues. V lost 4 bases to trimming and J lost 5 bases; unmatched junction nucleotides: 3. In germline, CDR1 is SGHTS, CDR2 YDEGEE. Here the CDR3 reads CASSIGLAGTGELFF. The CDR3 DNA sequence: TGTGCCAGCAGCATCGGACTAGCGGGGACCGGGGAGCTGTTTTTT.

This sequence joins TRBV19 and TRBJ1-1; D may be TRBD1 (6 bases). CDR1 and CDR2 (germline): LNHDA, SQIVND (reference sequence). This CDR3 contains 16 residues. V lost 4 bases to trimming and J lost 1 base, with 16 bases between them. CDR3 in amino acids: CASSTLDRTTNTEAFF. The CDR3 DNA is TGTGCCAGTAGTACGTTGGACAGAACAACGAACACTGAAGCTTTCTTT. Complete variable domain (other parts from reference TRBV19 and TRBJ1-1): DGGITQSPKYLFRKEGQNVTLSCEQNLNHDAMYWYRQDPGQGLRLIYYSQIVNDFQKGDIAEGYSVSREKKESFPLTVTSAQKNPTAFYLCASSTLDRTTNTEAFFGQGTRLTVV.

CDR3 residues: CSVGFRGETQYF. CDR3 DNA: TGCAGCGTTGGGTTTCGCGGGGAGACCCAGTACTTC. This rearrangement joins TRBV29-1 to TRBJ2-5, with D possibly TRBD2 on 5 matching bases. The ends were cut back, 4 bases at V and 5 bases at J, with 11 bases in the middle. In germline, CDR1 is SQVTM, CDR2 ANQGSEA. This CDR3 is 12 amino acids long.

This chain connects TRBV11-2 to TRBJ2-3; D perhaps matches TRBD1 (5 bases). Germline values: CDR1 SGHAT, CDR2 FQNNGV. With 1 base removed from V and 0 bases from J, the gap between germline ends came to 8 bases. CDR3 length: 15 residues. As DNA, the CDR3 is TGTGCCAGCAGCTTAGGATACAGGAGCACAGATACGCAGTATTTT. It is translated as CASSLGYRSTDTQYF.

The chain recombines TRBV15 with TRBJ2-7; TRBD1 matches 9 bases. The germline V gene has CDR1 LNHNV and CDR2 YYDKDF (reference sequence). This CDR3 region has 15 residues. V was clipped by 3 bases and J by 3 bases; unmatched bases: 6. The CDR3 DNA is TGTGCCACCAGCAGCTCCGGGACAGGGAACTACGAGCAGTACTTC. It specifies CATSSSGTGNYEQYF.

The rearrangement links TRBV4-1 to TRBJ1-1, with TRBD1 identical over 8 bases. The CDR3 runs 15 residues. The V gene end was trimmed by 2 bases and the J gene end by 3 bases; junction bases not matched to a gene: 5. Germline V gene data show CDR1 as MGHRA and CDR2 as YSYEKL. The chain's CDR3 is CASSQRSGGDTEAFF. Written as DNA, the CDR3 is TGCGCCAGCAGCCAACGATCAGGGGGCGACACTGAAGCTTTCTTT.

V is TRBV7-3 and J is TRBJ2-2; D is unresolved. The CDR3 length is 13 residues. Germline V lookup: CDR1 SGHTA, CDR2 FQGTGA. Trimming took 3 bases from V and 6 from J, leaving 8 bases between them. DNA for the CDR3: TGTGCCAGCAGCTTCACTATAGCCGGGGAGCTGTTTTTT. Amino acid sequence: CASSFTIAGELFF. Complete variable domain (other parts from reference TRBV7-3 and TRBJ2-2): GAGVSQTPSNKVTEKGKYVELRCDPISGHTALYWYRQSLGQGPEFLIYFQGTGAADDSGLPNDRFFAVRPEGSVSTLKIQRTERGDSAVYLCASSFTIAGELFFGEGSRLTVL.

The chain uses TRBV9 and TRBJ1-4; 8 bases are shared with TRBD1. The length of the CDR3 is 16 residues. The germline CDR1 and CDR2 sequences are SGDLS and YYNGEE. J lost 5 bases, V lost 2 bases, and 8 bases had no gene match. CDR3 in amino acids: CASSVRAGTGNEKLFF. CDR3 nucleotide sequence: TGTGCCAGCAGCGTCCGGGCCGGGACAGGCAATGAAAAACTGTTTTTT. The full variable domain, rest sourced from reference TRBV9 and TRBJ1-4, is DSGVTQTPKHLITATGQRVTLRCSPRSGDLSVYWYQQSLDQGLQFLIQYYNGEERAKGNILERFSAQQFPDLHSELNLSSLELGDSALYFCASSVRAGTGNEKLFFGSGTQLSVL.

The chain couples TRBV7-8 to TRBJ2-1, with 12 positions matching TRBD2. Germline assignment: CDR1 SGHVS and CDR2 FQNEAQ. This CDR3 has 16 residues. The J segment lost 6 bases and the V segment lost 1 base, leaving 4 bases of the junction unmatched. The CDR3 DNA follows: TGTGCCAGCAGCTTAGTGGGACTAGCGGGTTCCAATGAGCAGTTCTTC. Amino acid sequence: CASSLVGLAGSNEQFF.

The chain couples TRBV5-4 to TRBJ2-1; D perhaps matches TRBD1 (7 bases). V was cut by 3 bases and J by 8 bases, with 15 bases left in between. Germline values: CDR1 SGHNT, CDR2 YYREEE (reference sequence). The CDR3 spans 14 residues. In nucleotides, the CDR3 is TGTGCCAGCAGCTCGACTAGGGGGCCGGATGAGCAGTTCTTC. It yields the protein CASSSTRGPDEQFF.